This paragraph reports one T cell receptor beta chain. How the authors handled the data: Cell counts per sample came from amplifying reference gene primers. Measured with immunoSEQ multiplex PCR; TCRdb has only the in-frame clones, and not every one. V and J calls and clone size follow that table, whereas D and trimming were derived from the DNA. The data contain roughly 180,000 clones, 65% to 85% of them seen just once; the ten biggest clones take up roughly 5.1%. This record belongs to a study of blood T cell repertoires in COVID-19. This CDR3 spans 15 amino acids. The V gene's germline CDR1 is SGHNT and CDR2 YYREEE (reference sequence). The trim removed 5 bases at V and 1 base at J, leaving 4 bases unmatched.

The sequence came from a woman younger than 45 with acute or convalescent COVID-19. The sequencing sample was made of peripheral blood. The rearrangement uses TRBV5-4 and TRBJ2-2, with 8 bases fitting TRBD2. The CDR3 protein is CASSSAGGNTGELFF. Written as DNA, the CDR3 is TGTGCCAGCAGTTCGGCGGGGGGGAACACCGGGGAGCTGTTTTTT.